This TCR beta chain was observed in a study of regulatory T cells in long-lasting Graves disease. Study-wide context: Antithyroid drug use was under 3 months in newly diagnosed Graves' patients.

Worth noting for this clonotype: Its antigen is still unknown.

Noted time point: newly diagnosed GD, antithyroid drugs for less than 3 months. PBMC-extracted RNA yielded the TCR library. Study findings and constraints: Limited sample numbers may have lowered accuracy.

According to the study, TCR beta libraries were built with iRepertoire HTBI primers and CDR3-region Arm-PCR. TCRdb reprocessed the multiplex PCR reads via MiXCR and lists one record per CDR3 protein. The data hold 400,000 to 500,000 distinct CDR3 sequences, with approximately 16% observed a single time. This sample also belongs to another study, concerning T cells in Graves' hyperthyroidism and ophthalmopathy. That report notes: During a first-round RT-PCR of the TCR CDR3, the HTBI primer set was used. Most clonotypes expanded in the thyroid (above 0.001) were also present in blood.

The sequence came from a woman younger than 35 with Graves disease. The sample was peripheral blood mononuclear cells (PBMCs), taken at new diagnosis, from a patient treated with antithyroid drugs.

CDR3 sequence (DNA): TGCAGCGTTCCACAAGGTAGCAATCAGCCCCAGCATTTT. Translation: CSVPQGSNQPQHF. The chain employs TRBV29-1 and TRBJ1-5; D unresolved. There are 13 residues in the CDR3. Trimming pared 5 bases from V and 0 bases from J, leaving 8 bases between. Germline lookup yields CDR1 SQVTM and CDR2 ANQGSEA.